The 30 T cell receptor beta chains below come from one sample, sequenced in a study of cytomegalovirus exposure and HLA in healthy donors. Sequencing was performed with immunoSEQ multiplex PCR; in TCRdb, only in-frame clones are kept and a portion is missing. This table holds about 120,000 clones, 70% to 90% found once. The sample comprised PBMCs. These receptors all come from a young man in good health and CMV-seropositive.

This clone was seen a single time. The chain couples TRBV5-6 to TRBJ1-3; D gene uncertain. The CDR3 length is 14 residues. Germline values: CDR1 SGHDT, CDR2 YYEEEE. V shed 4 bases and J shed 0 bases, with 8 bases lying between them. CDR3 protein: CASSARNSGNTIYF. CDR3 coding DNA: TGTGCCAGCAGCGCGCGGAACTCTGGAAACACCATATATTTT.

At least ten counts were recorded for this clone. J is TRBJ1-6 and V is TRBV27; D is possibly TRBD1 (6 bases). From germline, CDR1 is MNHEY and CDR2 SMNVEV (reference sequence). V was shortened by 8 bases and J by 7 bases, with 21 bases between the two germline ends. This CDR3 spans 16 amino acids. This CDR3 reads CASSTAQGIWNSPLHF. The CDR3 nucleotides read TGTGCCAGCTCCACAGCGCAGGGGATTTGGAATTCACCCCTCCACTTT.

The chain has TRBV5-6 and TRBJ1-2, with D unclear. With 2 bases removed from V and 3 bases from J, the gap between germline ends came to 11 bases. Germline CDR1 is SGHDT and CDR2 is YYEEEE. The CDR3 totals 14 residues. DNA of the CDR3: TGTGCCAGCAGCTTTAGAGGGCGCTACTATGGCTACACCTTC. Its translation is CASSFRGRYYGYTF.

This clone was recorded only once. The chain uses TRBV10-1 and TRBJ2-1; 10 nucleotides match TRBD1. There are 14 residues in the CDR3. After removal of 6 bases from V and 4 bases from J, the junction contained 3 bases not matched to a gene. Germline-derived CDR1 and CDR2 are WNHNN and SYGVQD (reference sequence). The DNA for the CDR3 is TGCGCCAGCAGCCGGGACAGGGGATACAATGAGCAGTTCTTC. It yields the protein CASSRDRGYNEQFF.

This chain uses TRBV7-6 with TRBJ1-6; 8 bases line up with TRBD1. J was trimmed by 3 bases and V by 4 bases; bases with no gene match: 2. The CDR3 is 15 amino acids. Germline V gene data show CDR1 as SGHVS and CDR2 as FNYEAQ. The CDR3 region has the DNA TGTGCCAGCAGCTCCGGGACAGGCTATAATTCACCCCTCCACTTT. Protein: CASSSGTGYNSPLHF.

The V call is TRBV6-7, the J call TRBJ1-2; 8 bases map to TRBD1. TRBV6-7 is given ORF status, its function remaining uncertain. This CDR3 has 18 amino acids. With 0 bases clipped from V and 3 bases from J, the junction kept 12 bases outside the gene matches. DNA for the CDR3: TGTGCCAGCAGTTACTCTAACGGACAGGGCCCCTCCGACTATGGCTACACCTTC. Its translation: CASSYSNGQGPSDYGYTF.

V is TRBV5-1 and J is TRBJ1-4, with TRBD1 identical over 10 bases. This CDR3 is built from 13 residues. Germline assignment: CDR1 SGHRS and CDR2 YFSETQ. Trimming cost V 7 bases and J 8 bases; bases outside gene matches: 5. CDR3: CASRTGGSEKLFF. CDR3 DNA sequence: TGCGCCAGCCGGACAGGGGGTTCGGAAAAACTGTTTTTT.

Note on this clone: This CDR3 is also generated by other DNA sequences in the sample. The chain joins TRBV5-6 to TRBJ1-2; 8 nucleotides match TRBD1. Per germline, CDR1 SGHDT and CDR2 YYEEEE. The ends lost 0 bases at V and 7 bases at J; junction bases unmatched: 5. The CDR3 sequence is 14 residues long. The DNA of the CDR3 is TGTGCCAGCAGCTTGGCGCAGGGGGCGGTTGGCTACACCTTC. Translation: CASSLAQGAVGYTF. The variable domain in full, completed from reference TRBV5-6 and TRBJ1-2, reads DAGVTQSPTHLIKTRGQQVTLRCSPKSGHDTVSWYQQALGQGPQFIFQYYEEEERQRGNFPDRFSGHQFPNYSSELNVNALLLGDSALYLCASSLAQGAVGYTFGSGTRLTVV.

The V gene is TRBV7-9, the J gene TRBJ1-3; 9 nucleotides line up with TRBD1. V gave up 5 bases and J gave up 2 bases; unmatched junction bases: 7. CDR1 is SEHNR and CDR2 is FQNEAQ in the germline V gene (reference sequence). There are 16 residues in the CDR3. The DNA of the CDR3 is TGTGCCAGCAGCCAGACCGGGACAGGGACTGGAAACACCATATATTTT. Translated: CASSQTGTGTGNTIYF.

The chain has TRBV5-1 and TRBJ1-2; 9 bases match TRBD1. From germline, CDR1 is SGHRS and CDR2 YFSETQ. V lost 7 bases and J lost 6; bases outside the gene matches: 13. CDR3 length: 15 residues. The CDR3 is CASSQVLDRGDGYTF. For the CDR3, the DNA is TGCGCCAGCTCCCAAGTCCTGGACAGGGGAGATGGCTACACCTTC.

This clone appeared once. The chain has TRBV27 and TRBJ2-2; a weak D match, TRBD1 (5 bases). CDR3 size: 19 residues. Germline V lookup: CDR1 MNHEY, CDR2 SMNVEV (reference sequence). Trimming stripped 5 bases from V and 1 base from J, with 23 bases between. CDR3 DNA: TGTGCCAGCAGTATCTATTGGGGTCCAGGGTCGGGGAACACCGGGGAGCTGTTTTTT. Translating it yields CASSIYWGPGSGNTGELFF.

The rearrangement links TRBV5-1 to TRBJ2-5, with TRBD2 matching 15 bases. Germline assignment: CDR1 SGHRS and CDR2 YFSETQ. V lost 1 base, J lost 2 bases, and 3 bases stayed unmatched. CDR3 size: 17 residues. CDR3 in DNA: TGCGCCAGCAGCTTGACAGGGACTAGCGGGGGGCAAGAGACCCAGTACTTC. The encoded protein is CASSLTGTSGGQETQYF.

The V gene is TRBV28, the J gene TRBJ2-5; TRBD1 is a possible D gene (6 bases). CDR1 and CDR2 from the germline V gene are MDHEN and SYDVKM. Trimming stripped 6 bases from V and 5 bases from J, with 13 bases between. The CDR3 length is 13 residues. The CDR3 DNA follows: TGTGCCAGCAGATCAGGGGCCGAGGAGACCCAGTACTTC. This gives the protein CASRSGAEETQYF.

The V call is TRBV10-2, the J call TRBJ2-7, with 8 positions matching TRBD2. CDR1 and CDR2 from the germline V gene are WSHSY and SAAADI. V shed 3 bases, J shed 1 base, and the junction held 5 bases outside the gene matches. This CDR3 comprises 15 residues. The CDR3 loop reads CASSDRAGGSYEQYF. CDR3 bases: TGCGCCAGCAGTGATCGCGCGGGGGGATCCTACGAGCAGTACTTC.

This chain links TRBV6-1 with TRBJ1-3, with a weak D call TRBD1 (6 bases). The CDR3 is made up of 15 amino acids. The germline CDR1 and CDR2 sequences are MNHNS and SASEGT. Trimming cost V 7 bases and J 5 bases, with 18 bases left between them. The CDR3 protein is CASTQTGNARNTIYF. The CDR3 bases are TGTGCCAGCACACAAACAGGGAATGCTCGAAACACCATATATTTT.

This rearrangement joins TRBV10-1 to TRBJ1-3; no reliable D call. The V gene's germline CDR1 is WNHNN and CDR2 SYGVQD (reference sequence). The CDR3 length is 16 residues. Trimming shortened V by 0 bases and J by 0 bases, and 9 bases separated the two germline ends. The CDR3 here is CASSESVSVSGNTIYF. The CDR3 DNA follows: TGCGCCAGCAGTGAGTCGGTATCGGTCTCTGGAAACACCATATATTTT.

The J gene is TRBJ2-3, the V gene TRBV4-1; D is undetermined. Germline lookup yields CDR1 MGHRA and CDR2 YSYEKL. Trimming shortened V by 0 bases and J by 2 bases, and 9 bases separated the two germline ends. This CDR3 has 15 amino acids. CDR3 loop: CASSQEYYITDTQYF. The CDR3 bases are TGCGCCAGCAGCCAAGAGTACTATATCACAGATACGCAGTATTTT.

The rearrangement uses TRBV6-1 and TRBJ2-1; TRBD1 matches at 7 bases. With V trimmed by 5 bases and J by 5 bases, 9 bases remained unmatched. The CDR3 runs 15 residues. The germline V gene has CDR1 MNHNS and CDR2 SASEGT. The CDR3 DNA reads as TGTGCCAGCAGTACAGGGGATGGGGGCCACAATGAGCAGTTCTTC. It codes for CASSTGDGGHNEQFF.

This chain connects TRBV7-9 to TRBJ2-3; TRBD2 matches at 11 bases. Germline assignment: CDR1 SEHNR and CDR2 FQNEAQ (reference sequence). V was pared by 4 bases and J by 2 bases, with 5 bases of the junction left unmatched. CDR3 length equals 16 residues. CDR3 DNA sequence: TGTGCCAGCAGCTCCTCACTAGCGGGGGTCACAGATACGCAGTATTTT. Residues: CASSSSLAGVTDTQYF.

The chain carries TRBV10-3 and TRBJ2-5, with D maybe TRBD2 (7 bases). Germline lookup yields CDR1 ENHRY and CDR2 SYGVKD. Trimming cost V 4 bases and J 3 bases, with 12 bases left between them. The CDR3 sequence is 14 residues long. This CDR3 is CAISARGGEETQYF. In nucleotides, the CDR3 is TGTGCCATCAGTGCGAGGGGGGGCGAAGAGACCCAGTACTTC.

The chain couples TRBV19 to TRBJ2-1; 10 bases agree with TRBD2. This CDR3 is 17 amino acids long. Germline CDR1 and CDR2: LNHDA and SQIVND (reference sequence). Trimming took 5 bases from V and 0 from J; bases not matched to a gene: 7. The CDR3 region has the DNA TGTGCCAGTAGTTTAAGCGGGGGGGCCTACTCCTACAATGAGCAGTTCTTC. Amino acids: CASSLSGGAYSYNEQFF.

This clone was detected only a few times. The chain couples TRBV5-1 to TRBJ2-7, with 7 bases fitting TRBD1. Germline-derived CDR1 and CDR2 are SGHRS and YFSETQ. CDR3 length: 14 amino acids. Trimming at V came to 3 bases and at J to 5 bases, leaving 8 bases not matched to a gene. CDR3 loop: CASSSRTGWDEQYF. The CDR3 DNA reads TGCGCCAGCAGCTCGAGGACAGGTTGGGACGAGCAGTACTTC.

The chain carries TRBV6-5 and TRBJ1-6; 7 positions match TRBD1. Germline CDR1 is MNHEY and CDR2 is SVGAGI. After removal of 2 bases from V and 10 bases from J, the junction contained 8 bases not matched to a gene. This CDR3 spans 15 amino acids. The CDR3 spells CASSYEGLGGSPLHF. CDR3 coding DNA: TGTGCCAGCAGTTACGAGGGCTTAGGGGGCTCACCCCTCCACTTT.

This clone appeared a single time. The CDR3 DNA sequence: TGCGCCAGCAGCCAAGAGTCTACCCTTCCCCTCCACTTT. Translated, it gives CASSQESTLPLHF. The gene calls are TRBV4-1 and TRBJ1-6; D not resolved. Germline-derived CDR1 and CDR2 are MGHRA and YSYEKL. The CDR3 is 13 amino acids. V was shortened by 0 bases and J by 13 bases, with 10 bases between the two germline ends.

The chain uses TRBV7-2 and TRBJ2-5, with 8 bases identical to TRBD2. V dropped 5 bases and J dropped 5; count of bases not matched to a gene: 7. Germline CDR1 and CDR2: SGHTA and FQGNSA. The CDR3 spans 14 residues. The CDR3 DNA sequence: TGTGCCAGCAGCCCCGGACGGGGGGGCGAGACCCAGTACTTC. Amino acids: CASSPGRGGETQYF.

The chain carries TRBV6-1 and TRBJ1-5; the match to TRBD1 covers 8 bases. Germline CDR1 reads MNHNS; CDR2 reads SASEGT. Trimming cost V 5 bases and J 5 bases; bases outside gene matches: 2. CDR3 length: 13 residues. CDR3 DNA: TGTGCCAGCAGTAAACAGGGGGATCAGCCCCAGCATTTT. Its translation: CASSKQGDQPQHF.

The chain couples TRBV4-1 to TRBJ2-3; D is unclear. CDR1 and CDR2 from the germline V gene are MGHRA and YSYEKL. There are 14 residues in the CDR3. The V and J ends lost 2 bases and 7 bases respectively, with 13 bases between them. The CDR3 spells CASSQRPRGNTQYF. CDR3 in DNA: TGCGCCAGCAGCCAAAGACCTAGAGGAAATACGCAGTATTTT.

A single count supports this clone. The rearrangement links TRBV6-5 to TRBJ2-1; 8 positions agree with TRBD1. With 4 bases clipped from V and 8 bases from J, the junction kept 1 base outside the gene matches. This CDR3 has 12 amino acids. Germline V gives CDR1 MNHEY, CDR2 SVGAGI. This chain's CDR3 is CASSLTGDEQFF. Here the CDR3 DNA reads TGTGCCAGCAGTTTGACAGGGGATGAGCAGTTCTTC.

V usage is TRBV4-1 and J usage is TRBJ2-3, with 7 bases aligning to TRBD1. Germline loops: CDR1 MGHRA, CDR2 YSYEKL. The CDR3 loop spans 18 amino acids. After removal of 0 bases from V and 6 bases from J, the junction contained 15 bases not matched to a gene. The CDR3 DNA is TGCGCCAGCAGCCAAGACACAATAAAAGACAGGGTATACGATACGCAGTATTTT. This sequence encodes CASSQDTIKDRVYDTQYF.

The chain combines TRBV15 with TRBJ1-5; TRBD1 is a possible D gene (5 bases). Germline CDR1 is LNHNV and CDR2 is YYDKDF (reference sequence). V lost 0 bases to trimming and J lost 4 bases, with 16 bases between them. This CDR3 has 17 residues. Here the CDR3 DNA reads TGTGCCACCAGCAGAGATAGGGCACAGGTCCTTAATCAGCCCCAGCATTTT. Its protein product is CATSRDRAQVLNQPQHF.